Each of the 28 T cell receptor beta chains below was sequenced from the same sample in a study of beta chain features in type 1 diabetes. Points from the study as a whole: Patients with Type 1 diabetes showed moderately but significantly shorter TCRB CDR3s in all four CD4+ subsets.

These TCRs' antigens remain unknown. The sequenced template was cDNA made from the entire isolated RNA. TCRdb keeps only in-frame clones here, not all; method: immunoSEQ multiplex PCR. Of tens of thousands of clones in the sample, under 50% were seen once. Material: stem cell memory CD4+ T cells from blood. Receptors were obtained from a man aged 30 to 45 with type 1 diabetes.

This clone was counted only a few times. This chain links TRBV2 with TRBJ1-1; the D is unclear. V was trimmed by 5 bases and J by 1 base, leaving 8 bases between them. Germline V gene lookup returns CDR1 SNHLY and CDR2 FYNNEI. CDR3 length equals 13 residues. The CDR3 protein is CASSLGENTEAFF. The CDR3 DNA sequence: TGTGCCAGCAGTCTGGGAGAGAACACTGAAGCTTTCTTT.

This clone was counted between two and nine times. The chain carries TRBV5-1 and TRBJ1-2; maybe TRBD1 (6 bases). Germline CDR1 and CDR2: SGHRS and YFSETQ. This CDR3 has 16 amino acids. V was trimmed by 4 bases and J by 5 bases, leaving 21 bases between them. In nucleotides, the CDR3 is TGCGCCAGCAGCCCTTCTGACAGGAGGATAGGGTATGGCTACACCTTC. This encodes CASSPSDRRIGYGYTF. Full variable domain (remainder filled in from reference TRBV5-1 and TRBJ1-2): KAGVTQTPRYLIKTRGQQVTLSCSPISGHRSVSWYQQTPGQGLQFLFEYFSETQRNKGNFPGRFSGRQFSNSRSEMNVSTLELGDSALYLCASSPSDRRIGYGYTFGSGTRLTVV.

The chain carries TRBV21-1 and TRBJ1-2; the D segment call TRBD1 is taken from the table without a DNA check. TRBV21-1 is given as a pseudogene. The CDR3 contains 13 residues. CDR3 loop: CASRQGRINGYTF. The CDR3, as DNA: TGTGCCAGCAGACAGGGTCGGATTAATGGCTACACCTTC.

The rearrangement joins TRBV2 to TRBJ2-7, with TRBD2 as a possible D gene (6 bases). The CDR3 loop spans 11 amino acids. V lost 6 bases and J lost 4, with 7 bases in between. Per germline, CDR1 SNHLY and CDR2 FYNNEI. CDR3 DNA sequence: TGTGCCAGCAGGACTAGTTACGAGCAGTACTTC. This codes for CASRTSYEQYF. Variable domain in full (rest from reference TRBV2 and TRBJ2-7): EPEVTQTPSHQVTQMGQEVILRCVPISNHLYFYWYRQILGQKVEFLVSFYNNEISEKSEIFDDQFSVERPDGSNFTLKIRSTKLEDSAMYFCASRTSYEQYFGPGTRLTVT.

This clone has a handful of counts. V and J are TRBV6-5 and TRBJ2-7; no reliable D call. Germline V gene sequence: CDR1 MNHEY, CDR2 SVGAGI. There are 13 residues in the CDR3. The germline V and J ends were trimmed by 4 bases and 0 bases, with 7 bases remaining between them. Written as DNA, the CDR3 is TGTGCCAGCAGTTCGCCGGGCTCCTACGAGCAGTACTTC. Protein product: CASSSPGSYEQYF.

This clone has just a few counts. CDR3 sequence: CASSLGLAETQYF. CDR3 coding DNA: TGTGCCAGCAGCTTAGGGCTGGCAGAGACCCAGTACTTC. The chain employs TRBV11-2 and TRBJ2-5; D is uncertain. Per the germline V gene, CDR1 is SGHAT and CDR2 is FQNNGV. With 1 base removed from V and 4 bases from J, the gap between germline ends came to 7 bases. The length of the CDR3 is 13 residues. Looking up the rest from reference TRBV11-2 and TRBJ2-5 gives the full variable domain: EAGVAQSPRYKIIEKRQSVAFWCNPISGHATLYWYQQILGQGPKLLIQFQNNGVVDDSQLPKDRFSAERLKGVDSTLKIQPAKLEDSAVYLCASSLGLAETQYFGPGTRLLVL.

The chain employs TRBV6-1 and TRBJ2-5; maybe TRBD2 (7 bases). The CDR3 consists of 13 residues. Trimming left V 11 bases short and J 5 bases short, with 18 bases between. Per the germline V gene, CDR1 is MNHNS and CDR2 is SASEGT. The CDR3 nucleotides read TGTGCCCTGCGAGGGGGGGCCAGGGAGACCCAGTACTTC. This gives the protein CALRGGARETQYF.

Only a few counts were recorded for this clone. CDR3 nucleotides: TGTGCCAGCCGAGGCACAATTAGCACAGATACGCAGTATTTT. This sequence encodes CASRGTISTDTQYF. This chain connects TRBV27 to TRBJ2-3, with D unresolved. Germline CDR1 reads MNHEY; CDR2 reads SMNVEV (reference sequence). This CDR3 contains 14 residues. V dropped 8 bases and J dropped 0 bases, with 12 bases sitting between them.

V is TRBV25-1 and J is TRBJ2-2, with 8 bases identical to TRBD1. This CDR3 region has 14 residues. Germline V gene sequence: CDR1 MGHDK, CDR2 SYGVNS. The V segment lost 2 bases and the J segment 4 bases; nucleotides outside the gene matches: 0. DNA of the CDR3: TGTGCCAGCAGTGAAACAGGGGGCACCGGGGAGCTGTTTTTT. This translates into CASSETGGTGELFF.

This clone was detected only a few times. CDR3 coding DNA: TGTGCCAGTAGTGCCCCTGAGAATCACGGGGAGCTGTTTTTT. Protein product: CASSAPENHGELFF. The chain is built from TRBV19 and TRBJ2-2; D gene uncertain. CDR1 is LNHDA and CDR2 is SQIVND in the germline V gene (reference sequence). V shed 5 bases and J shed 7 bases, with 14 bases lying between them. This CDR3 is built from 14 residues.

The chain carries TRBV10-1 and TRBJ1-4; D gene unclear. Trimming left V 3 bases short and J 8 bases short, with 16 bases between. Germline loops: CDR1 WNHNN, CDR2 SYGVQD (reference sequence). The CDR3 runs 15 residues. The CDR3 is CASSDSAQPGEKLFF. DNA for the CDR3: TGCGCCAGCAGTGATTCGGCCCAGCCGGGGGAAAAACTGTTTTTT.

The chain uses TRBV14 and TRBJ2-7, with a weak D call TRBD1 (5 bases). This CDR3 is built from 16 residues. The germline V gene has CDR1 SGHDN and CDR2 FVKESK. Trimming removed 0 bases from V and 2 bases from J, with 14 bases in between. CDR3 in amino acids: CASSQDASGRPYEQYF. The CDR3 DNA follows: TGTGCCAGCAGCCAAGATGCGTCAGGGCGACCCTACGAGCAGTACTTC. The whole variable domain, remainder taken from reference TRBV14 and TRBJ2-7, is EAGVTQFPSHSVIEKGQTVTLRCDPISGHDNLYWYRRVMGKEIKFLLHFVKESKQDESGMPNNRFLAERTGGTYSTLKVQPAELEDSGVYFCASSQDASGRPYEQYFGPGTRLTVT.

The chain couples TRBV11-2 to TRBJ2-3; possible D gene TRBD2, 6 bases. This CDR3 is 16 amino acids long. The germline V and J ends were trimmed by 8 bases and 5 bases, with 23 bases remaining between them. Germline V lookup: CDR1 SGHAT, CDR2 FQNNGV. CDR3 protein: CASGGWGIGDRDTQYF. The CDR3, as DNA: TGTGCCAGCGGGGGGTGGGGGATTGGCGACAGAGATACGCAGTATTTT.

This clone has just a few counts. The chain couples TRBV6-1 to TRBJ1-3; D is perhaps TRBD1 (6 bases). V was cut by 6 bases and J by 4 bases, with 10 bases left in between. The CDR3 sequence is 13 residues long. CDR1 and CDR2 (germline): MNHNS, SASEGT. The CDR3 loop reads CASRDSLGNTIYF. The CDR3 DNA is TGTGCCAGCAGGGACAGCCTCGGAAACACCATATATTTT.

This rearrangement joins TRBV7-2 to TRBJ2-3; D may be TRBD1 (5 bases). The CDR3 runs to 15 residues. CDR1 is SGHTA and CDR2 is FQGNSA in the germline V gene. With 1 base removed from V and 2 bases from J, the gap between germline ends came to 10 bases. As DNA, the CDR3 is TGTGCCAGCAGCTTAGACGCAGGGAACACAGATACGCAGTATTTT. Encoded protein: CASSLDAGNTDTQYF.

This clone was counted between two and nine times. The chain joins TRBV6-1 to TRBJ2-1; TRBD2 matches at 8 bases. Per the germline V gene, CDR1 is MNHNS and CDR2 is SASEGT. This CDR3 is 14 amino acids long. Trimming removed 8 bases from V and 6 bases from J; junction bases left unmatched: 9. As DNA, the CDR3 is TGTGCCAGCGGGCCAGGACTAGCAATCAATGAGCAGTTCTTC. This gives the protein CASGPGLAINEQFF.

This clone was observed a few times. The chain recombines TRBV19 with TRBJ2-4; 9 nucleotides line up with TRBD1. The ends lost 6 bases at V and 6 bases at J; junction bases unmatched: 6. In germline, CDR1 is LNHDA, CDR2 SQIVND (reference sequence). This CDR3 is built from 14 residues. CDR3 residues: CASRPNRGPNIQYF. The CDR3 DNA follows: TGTGCCAGTAGGCCAAACAGGGGGCCAAACATTCAGTACTTC.

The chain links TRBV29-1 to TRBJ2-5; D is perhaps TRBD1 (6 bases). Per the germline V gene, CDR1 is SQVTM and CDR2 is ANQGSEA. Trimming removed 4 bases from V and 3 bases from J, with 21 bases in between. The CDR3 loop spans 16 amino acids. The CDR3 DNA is TGCAGCGTTGTGTCCCCACCACAGGGTGGAAAAGAGACCCAGTACTTC. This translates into CSVVSPPQGGKETQYF. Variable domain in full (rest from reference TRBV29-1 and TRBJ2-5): SAVISQKPSRDICQRGTSLTIQCQVDSQVTMMFWYRQQPGQSLTLIATANQGSEATYESGFVIDKFPISRPNLTFSTLTVSNMSPEDSSIYLCSVVSPPQGGKETQYFGPGTRLLVL.

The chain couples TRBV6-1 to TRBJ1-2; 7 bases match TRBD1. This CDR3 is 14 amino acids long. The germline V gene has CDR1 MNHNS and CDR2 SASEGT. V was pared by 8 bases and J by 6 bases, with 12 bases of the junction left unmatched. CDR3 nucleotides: TGTGCCAGCCTCCATACAGGCAGGGGGGATGGCTACACCTTC. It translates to CASLHTGRGDGYTF.

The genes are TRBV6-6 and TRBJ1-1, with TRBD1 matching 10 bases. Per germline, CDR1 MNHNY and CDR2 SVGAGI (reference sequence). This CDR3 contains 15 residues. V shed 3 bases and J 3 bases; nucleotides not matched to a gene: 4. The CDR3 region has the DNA TGTGCCAGCAGTTATAGACAGGGGGCGGACACTGAAGCTTTCTTT. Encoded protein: CASSYRQGADTEAFF.

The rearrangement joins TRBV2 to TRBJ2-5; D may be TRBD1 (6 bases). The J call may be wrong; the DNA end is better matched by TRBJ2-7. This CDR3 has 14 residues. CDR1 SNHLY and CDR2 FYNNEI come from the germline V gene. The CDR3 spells CASNYDRRSYEQYF. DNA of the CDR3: TGTGCCAGCAACTACGACAGGCGATCCTACGAGCAGTACTTC.

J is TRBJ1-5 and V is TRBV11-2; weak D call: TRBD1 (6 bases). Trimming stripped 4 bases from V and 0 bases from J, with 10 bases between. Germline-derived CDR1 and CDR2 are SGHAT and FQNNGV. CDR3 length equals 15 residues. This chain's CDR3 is CASSSKGGSNQPQHF. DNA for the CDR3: TGTGCCAGCAGCTCAAAAGGGGGTAGCAATCAGCCCCAGCATTTT. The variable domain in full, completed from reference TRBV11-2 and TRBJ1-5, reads EAGVAQSPRYKIIEKRQSVAFWCNPISGHATLYWYQQILGQGPKLLIQFQNNGVVDDSQLPKDRFSAERLKGVDSTLKIQPAKLEDSAVYLCASSSKGGSNQPQHFGDGTRLSIL.

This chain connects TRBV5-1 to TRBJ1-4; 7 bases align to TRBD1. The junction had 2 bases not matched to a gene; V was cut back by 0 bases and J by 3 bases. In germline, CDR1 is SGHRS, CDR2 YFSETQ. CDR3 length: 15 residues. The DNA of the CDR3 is TGCGCCAGCAGCTTGGAAGGGGGCGCTAATGAAAAACTGTTTTTT. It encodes CASSLEGGANEKLFF.

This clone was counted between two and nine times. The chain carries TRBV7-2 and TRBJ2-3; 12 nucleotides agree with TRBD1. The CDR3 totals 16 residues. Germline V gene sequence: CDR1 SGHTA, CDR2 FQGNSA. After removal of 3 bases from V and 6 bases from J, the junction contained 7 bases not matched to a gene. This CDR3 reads CASSFSGTGGVDTQYF. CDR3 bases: TGTGCCAGCAGCTTTTCCGGGACAGGGGGCGTGGATACGCAGTATTTT.

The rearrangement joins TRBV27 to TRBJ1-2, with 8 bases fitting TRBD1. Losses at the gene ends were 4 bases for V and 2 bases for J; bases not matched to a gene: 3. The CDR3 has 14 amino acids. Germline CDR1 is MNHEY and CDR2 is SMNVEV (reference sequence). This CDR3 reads CASSSGQGNYGYTF. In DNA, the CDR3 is TGTGCCAGCAGTTCCGGACAGGGCAACTATGGCTACACCTTC.

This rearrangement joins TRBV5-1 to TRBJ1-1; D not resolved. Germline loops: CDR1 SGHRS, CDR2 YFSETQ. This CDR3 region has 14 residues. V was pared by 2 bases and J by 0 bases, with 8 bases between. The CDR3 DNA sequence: TGCGCCAGCAGCTTAAACACGCTGAACACTGAAGCTTTCTTT. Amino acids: CASSLNTLNTEAFF. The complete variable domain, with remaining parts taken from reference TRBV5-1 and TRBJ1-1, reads KAGVTQTPRYLIKTRGQQVTLSCSPISGHRSVSWYQQTPGQGLQFLFEYFSETQRNKGNFPGRFSGRQFSNSRSEMNVSTLELGDSALYLCASSLNTLNTEAFFGQGTRLTVV.

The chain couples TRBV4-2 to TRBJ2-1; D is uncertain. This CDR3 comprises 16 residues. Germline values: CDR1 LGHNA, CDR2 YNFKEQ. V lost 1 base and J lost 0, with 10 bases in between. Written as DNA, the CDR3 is TGTGCCAGCAGCCAAGTAACCACGGGCTCCTACAATGAGCAGTTCTTC. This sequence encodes CASSQVTTGSYNEQFF.

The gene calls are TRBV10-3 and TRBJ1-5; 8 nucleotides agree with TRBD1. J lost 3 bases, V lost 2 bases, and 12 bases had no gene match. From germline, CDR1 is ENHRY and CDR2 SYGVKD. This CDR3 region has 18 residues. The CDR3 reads CAISERDVGQGHNQPQHF. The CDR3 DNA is TGTGCCATCAGTGAGCGGGACGTCGGACAGGGCCACAATCAGCCCCAGCATTTT.